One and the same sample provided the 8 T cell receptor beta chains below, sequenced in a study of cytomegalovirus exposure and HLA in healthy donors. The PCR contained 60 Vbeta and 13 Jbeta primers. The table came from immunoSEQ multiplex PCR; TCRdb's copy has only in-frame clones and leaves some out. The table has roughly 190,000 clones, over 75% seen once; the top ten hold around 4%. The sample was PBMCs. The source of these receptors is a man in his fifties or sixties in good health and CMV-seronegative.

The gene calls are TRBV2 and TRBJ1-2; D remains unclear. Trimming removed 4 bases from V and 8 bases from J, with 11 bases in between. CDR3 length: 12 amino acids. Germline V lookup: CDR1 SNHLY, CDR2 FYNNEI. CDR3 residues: CASSVGLGGYTF. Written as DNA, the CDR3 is TGTGCCAGCAGTGTTGGACTGGGGGGCTACACCTTC.

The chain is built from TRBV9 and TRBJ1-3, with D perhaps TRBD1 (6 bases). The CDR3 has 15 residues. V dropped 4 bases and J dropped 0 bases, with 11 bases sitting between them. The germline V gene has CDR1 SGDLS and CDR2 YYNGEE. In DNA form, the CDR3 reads TGTGCCAGCAGCCAGGACAGTTACTCTGGAAACACCATATATTTT. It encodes CASSQDSYSGNTIYF.

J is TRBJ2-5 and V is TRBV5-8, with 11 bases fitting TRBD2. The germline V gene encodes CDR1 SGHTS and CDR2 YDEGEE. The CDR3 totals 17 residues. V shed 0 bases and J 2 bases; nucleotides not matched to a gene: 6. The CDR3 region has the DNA TGTGCCAGCAGCTTGGGGCTAGCGGGGGGAGTACAAGAGACCCAGTACTTC. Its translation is CASSLGLAGGVQETQYF. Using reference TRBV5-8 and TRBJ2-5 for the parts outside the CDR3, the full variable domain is EAGVTQSPTHLIKTRGQQATLRCSPISGHTSVYWYQQALGLGLQFLLWYDEGEERNRGNFPPRFSGRQFPNYSSELNVNALELEDSALYLCASSLGLAGGVQETQYFGPGTRLLVL.

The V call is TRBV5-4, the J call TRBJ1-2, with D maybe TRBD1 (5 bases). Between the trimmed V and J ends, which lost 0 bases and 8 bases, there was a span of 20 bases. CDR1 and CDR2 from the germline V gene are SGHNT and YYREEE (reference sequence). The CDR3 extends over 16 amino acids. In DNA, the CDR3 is TGTGCCAGCAGCTTGGCCGAAGGCAGATCAGGGTTCGGCTACACCTTC. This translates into CASSLAEGRSGFGYTF.

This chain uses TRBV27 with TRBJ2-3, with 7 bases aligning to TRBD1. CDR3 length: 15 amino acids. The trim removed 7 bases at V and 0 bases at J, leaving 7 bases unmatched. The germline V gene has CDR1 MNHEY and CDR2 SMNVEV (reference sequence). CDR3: CASTLQGLSTDTQYF. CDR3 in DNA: TGTGCCAGCACCCTACAGGGGCTGAGCACAGATACGCAGTATTTT.

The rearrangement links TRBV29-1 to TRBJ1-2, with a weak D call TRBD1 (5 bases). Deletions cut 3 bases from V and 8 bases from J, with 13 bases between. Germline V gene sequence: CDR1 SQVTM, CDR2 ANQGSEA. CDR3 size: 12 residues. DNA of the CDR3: TGCAGCGTTGAGTGGGGCGCGGGGGGCTACACCTTC. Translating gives CSVEWGAGGYTF.

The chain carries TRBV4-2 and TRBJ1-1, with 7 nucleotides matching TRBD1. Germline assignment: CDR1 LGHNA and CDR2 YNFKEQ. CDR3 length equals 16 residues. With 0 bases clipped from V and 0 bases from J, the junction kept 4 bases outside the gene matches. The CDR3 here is CASSQDPGQVNTEAFF. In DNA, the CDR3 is TGTGCCAGCAGCCAAGATCCCGGACAGGTGAACACTGAAGCTTTCTTT.

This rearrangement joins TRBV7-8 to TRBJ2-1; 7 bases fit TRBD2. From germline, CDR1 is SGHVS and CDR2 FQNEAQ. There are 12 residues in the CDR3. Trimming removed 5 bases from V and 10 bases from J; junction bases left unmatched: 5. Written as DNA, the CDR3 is TGTGCCAGCAGCCCCCCAGCGGGGGAGCAGTTCTTC. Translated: CASSPPAGEQFF.